This TCR beta chain was identified in a study of T cell changes during pregnancy in multiple sclerosis. Trimming pared 7 bases from V and 2 bases from J, leaving 14 bases between. CDR1 and CDR2 from the germline V gene are MNHEY and SMNVEV (reference sequence). CDR3 length: 14 residues. Profiled with immunoSEQ multiplex PCR; TCRdb holds only in-frame clones, not every one. Of about 75,000 clones listed, roughly 90% are singletons. The V call is TRBV27, the J call TRBJ1-1; a weak D match, TRBD1 (6 bases). Sample: peripheral blood, taken in the first trimester of pregnancy. This clonotype was obtained from a female donor in good health, enrolled as a control in a pregnancy study. CDR3 loop: CASTPKGVNTEAFF. CDR3 DNA: TGTGCCAGCACCCCAAAGGGGGTAAACACTGAAGCTTTCTTT.